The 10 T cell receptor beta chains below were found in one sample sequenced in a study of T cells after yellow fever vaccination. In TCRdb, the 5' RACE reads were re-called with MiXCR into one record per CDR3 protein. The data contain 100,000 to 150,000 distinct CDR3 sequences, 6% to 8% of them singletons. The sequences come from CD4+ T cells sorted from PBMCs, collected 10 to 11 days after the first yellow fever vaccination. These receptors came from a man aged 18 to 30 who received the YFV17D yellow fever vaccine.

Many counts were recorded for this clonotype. CDR3 in amino acids: CASSPVGDTQYF. CDR3 sequence (DNA): TGTGCCAGCTCACCAGTGGGAGATACGCAGTATTTT. J is TRBJ2-3 and V is TRBV18; D is uncertain. Trimming cost V 2 bases and J 5 bases, with 5 bases left between them. Germline lookup yields CDR1 KGHSH and CDR2 LQKENI. This CDR3 spans 12 amino acids.

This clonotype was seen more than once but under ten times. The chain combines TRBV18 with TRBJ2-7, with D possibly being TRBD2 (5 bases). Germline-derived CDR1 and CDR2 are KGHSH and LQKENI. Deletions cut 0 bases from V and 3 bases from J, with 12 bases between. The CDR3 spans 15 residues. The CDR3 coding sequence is TGTGCCAGCTCACCACCCAGCGGAGTTAACTACGAGCAGTACTTC. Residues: CASSPPSGVNYEQYF.

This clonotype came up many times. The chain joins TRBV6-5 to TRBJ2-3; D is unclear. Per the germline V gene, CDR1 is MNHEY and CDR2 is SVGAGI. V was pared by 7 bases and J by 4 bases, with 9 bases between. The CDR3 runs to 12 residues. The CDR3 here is CASTDSPDTQYF. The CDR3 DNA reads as TGTGCCAGCACTGACTCCCCAGATACGCAGTATTTT.

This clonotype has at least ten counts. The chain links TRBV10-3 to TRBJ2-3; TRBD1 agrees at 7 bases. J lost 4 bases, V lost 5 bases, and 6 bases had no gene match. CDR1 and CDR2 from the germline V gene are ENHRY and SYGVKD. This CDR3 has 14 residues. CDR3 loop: CAISIDRAADTQYF. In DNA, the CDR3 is TGTGCCATCAGTATTGACAGGGCAGCAGATACGCAGTATTTT.

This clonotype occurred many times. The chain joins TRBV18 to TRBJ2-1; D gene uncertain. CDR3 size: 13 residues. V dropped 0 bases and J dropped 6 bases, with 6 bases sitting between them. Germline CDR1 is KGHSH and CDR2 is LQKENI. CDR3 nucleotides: TGTGCCAGCTCACCACCGACCAGCAATGAGCAGTTCTTC. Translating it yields CASSPPTSNEQFF. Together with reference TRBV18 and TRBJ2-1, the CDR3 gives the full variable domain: NAGVMQNPRHLVRRRGQEARLRCSPMKGHSHVYWYRQLPEEGLKFMVYLQKENIIDESGMPKERFSAEFPKEGPSILRIQQVVRGDSAAYFCASSPPTSNEQFFGPGTRLTVL.

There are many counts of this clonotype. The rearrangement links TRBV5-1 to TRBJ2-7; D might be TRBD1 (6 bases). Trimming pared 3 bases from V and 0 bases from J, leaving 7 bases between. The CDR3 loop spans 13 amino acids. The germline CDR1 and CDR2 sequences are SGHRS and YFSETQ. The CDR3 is CASSSQGSYEQYF. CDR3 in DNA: TGCGCCAGCAGCTCACAGGGCTCCTACGAGCAGTACTTC. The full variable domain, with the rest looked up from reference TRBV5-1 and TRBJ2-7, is KAGVTQTPRYLIKTRGQQVTLSCSPISGHRSVSWYQQTPGQGLQFLFEYFSETQRNKGNFPGRFSGRQFSNSRSEMNVSTLELGDSALYLCASSSQGSYEQYFGPGTRLTVT.

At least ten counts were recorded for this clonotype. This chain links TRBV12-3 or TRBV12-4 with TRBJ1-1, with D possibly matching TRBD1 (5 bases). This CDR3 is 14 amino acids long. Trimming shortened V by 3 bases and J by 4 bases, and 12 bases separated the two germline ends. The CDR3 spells CASSLERGGTEAFF. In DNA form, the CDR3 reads TGTGCCAGCAGTTTGGAAAGGGGAGGCACTGAAGCTTTCTTT.

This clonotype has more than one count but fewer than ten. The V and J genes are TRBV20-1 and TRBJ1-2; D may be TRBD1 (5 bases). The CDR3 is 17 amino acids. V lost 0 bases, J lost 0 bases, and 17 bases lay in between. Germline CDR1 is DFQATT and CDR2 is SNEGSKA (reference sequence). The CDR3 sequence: CSARDSSGRLSNYGYTF. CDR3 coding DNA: TGCAGTGCTAGAGATTCTTCGGGGCGGTTGTCTAACTATGGCTACACCTTC.

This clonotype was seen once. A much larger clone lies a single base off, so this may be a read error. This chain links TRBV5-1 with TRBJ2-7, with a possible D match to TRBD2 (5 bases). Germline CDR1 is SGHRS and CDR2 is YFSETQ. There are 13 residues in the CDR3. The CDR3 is CASGLRVDYEQYF. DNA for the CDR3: TGCGCCAGCGGCTTGAGGGTAGATTACGAGCAGTACTTC. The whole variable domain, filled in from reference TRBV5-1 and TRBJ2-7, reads KAGVTQTPRYLIKTRGQQVTLSCSPISGHRSVSWYQQTPGQGLQFLFEYFSETQRNKGNFPGRFSGRQFSNSRSEMNVSTLELGDSALYLCASGLRVDYEQYFGPGTRLTVT.

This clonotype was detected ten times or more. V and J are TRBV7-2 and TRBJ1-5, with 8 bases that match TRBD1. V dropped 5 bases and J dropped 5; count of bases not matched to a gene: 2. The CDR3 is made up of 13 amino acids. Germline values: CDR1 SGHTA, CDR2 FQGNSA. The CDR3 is CASSRTGHQPQHF. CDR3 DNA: TGTGCCAGCAGCCGGACAGGGCATCAGCCCCAGCATTTT.